This entry is about one T cell receptor beta chain. This CDR3 region has 16 residues. With 5 bases clipped from V and 3 bases from J, the junction kept 7 bases outside the gene matches. From germline, CDR1 is SEHNR and CDR2 FQNEAQ (reference sequence). Profiled with immunoSEQ multiplex PCR; TCRdb holds only in-frame clones, not every one. The repertoire has about 2.4 million clones, roughly 93% of them found once; the top ten carry around 0.37%. The data were taken from a study of shared clonotypes between healthy human individuals. The CD4+ fraction was divided into a CD45RA+ naive subset and a CD45RA-negative memory subset.

Sequencing was carried out using naive CD4+ T cells from PBMCs. The subset denotes: CD45RA+ positively selected. The chain joins TRBV7-9 to TRBJ2-2; TRBD1 matches at 9 bases. This receptor was identified in a man aged 18 to 30 in good health. Some clones in this sample may be carry-over from other donors' samples. CDR3: CASSLQGTGYTGELFF. The CDR3 DNA sequence: TGTGCCAGCAGCCTCCAAGGGACAGGGTACACCGGGGAGCTGTTTTTT.